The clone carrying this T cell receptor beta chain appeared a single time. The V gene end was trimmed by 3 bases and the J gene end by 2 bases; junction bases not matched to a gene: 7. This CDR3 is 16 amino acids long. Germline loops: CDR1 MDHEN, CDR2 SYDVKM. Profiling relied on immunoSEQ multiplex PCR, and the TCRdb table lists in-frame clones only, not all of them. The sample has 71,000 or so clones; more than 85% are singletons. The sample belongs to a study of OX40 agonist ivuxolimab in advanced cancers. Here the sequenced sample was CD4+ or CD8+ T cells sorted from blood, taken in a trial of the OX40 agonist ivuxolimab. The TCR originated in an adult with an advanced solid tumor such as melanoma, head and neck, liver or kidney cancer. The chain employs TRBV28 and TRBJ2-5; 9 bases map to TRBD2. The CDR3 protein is CASSFAGGILQETQYF. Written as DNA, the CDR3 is TGTGCCAGCAGTTTTGCGGGAGGGATTTTACAAGAGACCCAGTACTTC.